This T cell receptor (beta chain) originates from a study of T cell responses to AZD1222 COVID-19 vaccine. Study-wide points: Just a handful of AZD1222 recipients were seropositive at baseline. Clonal diversity was possibly underestimated, and white British individuals and females predominated among donors. CD4 TCRs linked to vaccination spanned spike, dominating at 160-218 and 743-854.

This table comes from immunoSEQ multiplex PCR, and its TCRdb copy is limited to in-frame clones, with some not included. The sample contains 120,000 to 150,000 clones, about 91% of which appear only once. Germline-derived CDR1 and CDR2 are MDHEN and SYDVKM. The CDR3 is 15 residues long. This clone was detected a few times. What it recognizes is unknown. Compared with germline, one end of the junction differs, possibly owing to a read error. The chain uses TRBV28 and TRBJ1-6, with 8 bases fitting TRBD1. This receptor was identified in an adult in good health. This specimen consisted of peripheral blood, obtained on day 0 of AZD1222 vaccination. The CDR3 sequence is CASRSSGGYDSPLHF. CDR3 coding DNA: TGTGCCAGCAGAAGTTCAGGGGGCTATGATTCACCCCTCCACTTT.